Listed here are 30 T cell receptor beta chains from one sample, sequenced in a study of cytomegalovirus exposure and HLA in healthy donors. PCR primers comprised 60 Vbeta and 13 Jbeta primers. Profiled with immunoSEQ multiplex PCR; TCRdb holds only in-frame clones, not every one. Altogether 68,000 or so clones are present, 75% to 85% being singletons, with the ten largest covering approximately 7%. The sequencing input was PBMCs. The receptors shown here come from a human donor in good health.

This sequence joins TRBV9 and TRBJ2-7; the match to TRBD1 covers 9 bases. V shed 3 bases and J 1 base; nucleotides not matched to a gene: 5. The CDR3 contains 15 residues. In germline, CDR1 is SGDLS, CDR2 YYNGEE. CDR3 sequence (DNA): TGTGCCAGCAGCGCACAGGGACAGGGATCCTACGAGCAGTACTTC. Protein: CASSAQGQGSYEQYF.

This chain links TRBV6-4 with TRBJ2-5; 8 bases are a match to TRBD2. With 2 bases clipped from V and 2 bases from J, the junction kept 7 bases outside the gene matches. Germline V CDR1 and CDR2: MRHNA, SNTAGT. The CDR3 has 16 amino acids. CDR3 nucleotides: TGTGCCAGCAGTGACCGGGAGGGTCCCCATCAAGAGACCCAGTACTTC. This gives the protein CASSDREGPHQETQYF.

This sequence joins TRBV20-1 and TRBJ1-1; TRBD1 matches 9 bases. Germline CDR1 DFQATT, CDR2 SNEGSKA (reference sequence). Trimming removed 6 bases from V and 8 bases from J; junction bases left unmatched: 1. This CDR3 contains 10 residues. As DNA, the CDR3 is TGCAGTGCCGGACAGGGGGAAGCTTTCTTT. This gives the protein CSAGQGEAFF.

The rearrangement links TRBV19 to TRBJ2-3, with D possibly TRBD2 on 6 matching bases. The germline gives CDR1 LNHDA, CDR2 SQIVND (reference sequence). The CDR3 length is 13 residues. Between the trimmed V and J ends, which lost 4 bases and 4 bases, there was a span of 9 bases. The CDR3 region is CASSKGLSDTQYF. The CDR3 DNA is TGTGCCAGTAGTAAAGGACTATCAGATACGCAGTATTTT.

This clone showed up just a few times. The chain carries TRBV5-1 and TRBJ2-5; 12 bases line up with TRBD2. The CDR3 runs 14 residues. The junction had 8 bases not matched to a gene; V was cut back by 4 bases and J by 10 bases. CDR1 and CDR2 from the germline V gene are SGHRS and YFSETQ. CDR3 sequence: CASSPTSGGPSQYF. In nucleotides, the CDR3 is TGCGCCAGCAGCCCGACTAGCGGGGGACCAAGCCAGTACTTC. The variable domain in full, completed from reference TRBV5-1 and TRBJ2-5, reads KAGVTQTPRYLIKTRGQQVTLSCSPISGHRSVSWYQQTPGQGLQFLFEYFSETQRNKGNFPGRFSGRQFSNSRSEMNVSTLELGDSALYLCASSPTSGGPSQYFGPGTRLLVL.

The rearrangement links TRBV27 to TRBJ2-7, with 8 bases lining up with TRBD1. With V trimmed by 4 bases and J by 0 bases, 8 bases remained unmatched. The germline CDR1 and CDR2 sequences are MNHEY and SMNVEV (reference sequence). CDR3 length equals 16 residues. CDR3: CASSYTGTGSSYEQYF. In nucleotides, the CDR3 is TGTGCCAGCAGTTATACCGGGACAGGCAGCTCCTACGAGCAGTACTTC.

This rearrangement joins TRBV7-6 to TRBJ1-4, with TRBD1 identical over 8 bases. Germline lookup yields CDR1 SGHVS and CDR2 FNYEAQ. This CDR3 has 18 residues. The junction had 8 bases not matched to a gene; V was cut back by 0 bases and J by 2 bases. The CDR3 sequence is CASSLAQSGGRTNEKLFF. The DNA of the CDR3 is TGTGCCAGCAGCTTAGCGCAGTCAGGGGGCAGGACTAATGAAAAACTGTTTTTT.

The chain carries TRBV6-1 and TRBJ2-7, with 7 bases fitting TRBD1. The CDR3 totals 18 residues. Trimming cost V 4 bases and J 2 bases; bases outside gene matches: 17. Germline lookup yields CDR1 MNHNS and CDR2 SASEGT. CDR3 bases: TGTGCCAGCAGTGGGCAACAGGGGCGCGCCTTTCCCCCCTACGAGCAGTACTTC. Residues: CASSGQQGRAFPPYEQYF.

The CDR3 bases are TGTGCCAGCAGAAAAACCCGGACAGCTGGAAACACCATATATTTT. Amino acids: CASRKTRTAGNTIYF. The chain carries TRBV2 and TRBJ1-3; D is possibly TRBD1 (6 bases). The CDR3 has 15 amino acids. Germline CDR1 reads SNHLY; CDR2 reads FYNNEI. Trimming removed 6 bases from V and 2 bases from J, with 14 bases in between.

In nucleotides, the CDR3 is TGTGCCAGCAGCTTAATTGGGGAGGGTCGAACCGGGGAGCTGTTTTTT. This sequence encodes CASSLIGEGRTGELFF. The rearrangement uses TRBV7-3 and TRBJ2-2; 7 bases align to TRBD2. This CDR3 spans 16 amino acids. The J segment lost 5 bases and the V segment lost 1 base, leaving 7 bases of the junction unmatched. Germline CDR1 reads SGHTA; CDR2 reads FQGTGA.

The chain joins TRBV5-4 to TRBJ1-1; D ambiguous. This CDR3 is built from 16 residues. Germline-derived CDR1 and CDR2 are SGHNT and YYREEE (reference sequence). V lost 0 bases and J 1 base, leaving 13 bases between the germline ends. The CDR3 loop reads CASSLEWVGANTEAFF. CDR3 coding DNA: TGTGCCAGCAGCTTGGAGTGGGTGGGAGCGAACACTGAAGCTTTCTTT.

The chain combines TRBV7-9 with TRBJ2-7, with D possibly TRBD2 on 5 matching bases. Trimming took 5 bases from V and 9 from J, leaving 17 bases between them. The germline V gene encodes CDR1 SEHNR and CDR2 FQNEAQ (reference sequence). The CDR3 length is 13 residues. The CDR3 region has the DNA TGTGCCAGCAGCCCTAGCCTACAGTGTGGGCAGTACTTC. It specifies CASSPSLQCGQYF.

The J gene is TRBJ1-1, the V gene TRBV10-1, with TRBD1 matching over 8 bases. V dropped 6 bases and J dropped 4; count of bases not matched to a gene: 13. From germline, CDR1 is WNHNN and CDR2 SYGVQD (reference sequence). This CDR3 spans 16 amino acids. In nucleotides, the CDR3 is TGCGCCAGCAGCGAATCCGACAGGGGAGTTGGCACTGAAGCTTTCTTT. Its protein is CASSESDRGVGTEAFF.

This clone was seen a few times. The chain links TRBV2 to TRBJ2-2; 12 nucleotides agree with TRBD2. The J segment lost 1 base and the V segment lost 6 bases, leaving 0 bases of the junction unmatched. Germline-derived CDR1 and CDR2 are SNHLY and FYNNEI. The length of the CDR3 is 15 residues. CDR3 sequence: CASRTSGGNTGELFF. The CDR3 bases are TGTGCCAGCAGGACTAGCGGGGGGAACACCGGGGAGCTGTTTTTT.

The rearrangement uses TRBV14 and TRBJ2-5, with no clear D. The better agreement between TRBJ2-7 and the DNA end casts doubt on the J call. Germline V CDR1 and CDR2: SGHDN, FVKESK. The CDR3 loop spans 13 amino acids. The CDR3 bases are TGTGCCAGCAGCCAAGAATTGTGGAGCGAGCAGTACTTC. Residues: CASSQELWSEQYF.

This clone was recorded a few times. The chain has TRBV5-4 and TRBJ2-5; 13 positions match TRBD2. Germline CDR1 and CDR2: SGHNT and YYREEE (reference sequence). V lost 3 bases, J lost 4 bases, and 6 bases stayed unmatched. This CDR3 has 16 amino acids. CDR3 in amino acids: CASSSRLAGGVETQYF. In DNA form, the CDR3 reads TGTGCCAGCAGCTCAAGACTAGCGGGGGGCGTAGAGACCCAGTACTTC.

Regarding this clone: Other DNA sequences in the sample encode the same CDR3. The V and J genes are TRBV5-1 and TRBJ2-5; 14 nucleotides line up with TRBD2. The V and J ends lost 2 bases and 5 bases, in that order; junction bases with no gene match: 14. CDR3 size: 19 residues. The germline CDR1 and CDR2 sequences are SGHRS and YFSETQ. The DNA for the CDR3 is TGCGCCAGCAGCTTCCCTGGACTAGCGGGGGGATCCCAGGGCGAGACCCAGTACTTC. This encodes CASSFPGLAGGSQGETQYF.

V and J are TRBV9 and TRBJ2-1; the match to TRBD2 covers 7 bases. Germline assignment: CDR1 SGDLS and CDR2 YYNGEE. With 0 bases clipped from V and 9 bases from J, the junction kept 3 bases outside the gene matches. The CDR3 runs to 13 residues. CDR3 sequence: CASSVAGEGEQFF. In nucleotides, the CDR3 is TGTGCCAGCAGCGTAGCTGGGGAGGGTGAGCAGTTCTTC.

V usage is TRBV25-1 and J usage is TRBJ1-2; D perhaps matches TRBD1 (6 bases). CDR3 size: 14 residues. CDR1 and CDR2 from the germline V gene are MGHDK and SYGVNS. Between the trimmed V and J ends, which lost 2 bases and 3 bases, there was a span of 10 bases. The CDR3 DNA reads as TGTGCCAGCAGTGAACCAGGGGTGGACTATGGCTACACCTTC. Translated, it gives CASSEPGVDYGYTF.

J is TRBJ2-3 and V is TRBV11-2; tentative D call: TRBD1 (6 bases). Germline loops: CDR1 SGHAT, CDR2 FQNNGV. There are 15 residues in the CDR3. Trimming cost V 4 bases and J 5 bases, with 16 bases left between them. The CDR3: CASSSYRDLVDTQYF. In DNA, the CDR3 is TGTGCCAGCAGCTCCTACAGGGACCTAGTAGATACGCAGTATTTT.

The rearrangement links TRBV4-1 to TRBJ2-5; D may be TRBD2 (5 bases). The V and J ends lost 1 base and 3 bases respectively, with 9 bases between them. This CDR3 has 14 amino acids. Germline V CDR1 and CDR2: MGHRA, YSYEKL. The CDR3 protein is CASSQGPGKETQYF. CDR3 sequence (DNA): TGCGCCAGCAGCCAAGGGCCGGGAAAAGAGACCCAGTACTTC.

The DNA of the CDR3 is TGCGCCAGCAGCCAACAAAACTCACAGGTAATGGTCAACAATGAGCAGTTCTTC. Its translation: CASSQQNSQVMVNNEQFF. The V and J genes are TRBV5-1 and TRBJ2-1; tentative D call: TRBD1 (5 bases). The CDR3 is 18 residues long. CDR1 is SGHRS, CDR2 YFSETQ, per germline. Trimming cost V 4 bases and J 5 bases, with 25 bases left between them.

The DNA of the CDR3 is TGTGCCAGCAGTTACGCAGCGGGGATGAGGCAGTACTTC. Translating gives CASSYAAGMRQYF. This sequence joins TRBV27 and TRBJ2-7; 7 positions agree with TRBD2. The germline CDR1 and CDR2 sequences are MNHEY and SMNVEV (reference sequence). The CDR3 covers 13 residues. V shed 4 bases, J shed 9 bases, and the junction held 9 bases outside the gene matches.

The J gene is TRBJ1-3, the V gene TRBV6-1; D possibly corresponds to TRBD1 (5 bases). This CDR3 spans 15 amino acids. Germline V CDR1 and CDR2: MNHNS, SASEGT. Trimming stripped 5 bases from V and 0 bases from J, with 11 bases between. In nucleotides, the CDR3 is TGTGCCAGCAGTCCAGACAGAAGCTCTGGAAACACCATATATTTT. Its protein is CASSPDRSSGNTIYF.

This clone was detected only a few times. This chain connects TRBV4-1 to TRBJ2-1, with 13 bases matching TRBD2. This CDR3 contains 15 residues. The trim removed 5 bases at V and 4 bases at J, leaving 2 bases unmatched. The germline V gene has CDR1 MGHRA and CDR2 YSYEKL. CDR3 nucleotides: TGCGCCAGCAGCGAACTAGCGGGGGGGTACAATGAGCAGTTCTTC. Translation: CASSELAGGYNEQFF.

CDR3 residues: CASSRSGQGAGGYTF. CDR3 nucleotides: TGCGCCAGCAGCCGCAGCGGACAGGGGGCTGGGGGCTACACCTTC. The V call is TRBV5-1, the J call TRBJ1-2; TRBD1 agrees at 11 bases. Germline V gene lookup returns CDR1 SGHRS and CDR2 YFSETQ. The length of the CDR3 is 15 residues. J gave up 8 bases and V 4 bases, and 10 bases lay outside the gene matches.

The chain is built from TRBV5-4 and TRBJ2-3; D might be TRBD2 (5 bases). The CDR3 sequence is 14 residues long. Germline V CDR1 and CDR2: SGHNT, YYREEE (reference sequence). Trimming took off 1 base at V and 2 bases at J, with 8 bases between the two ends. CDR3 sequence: CASSLRGTTDTQYF. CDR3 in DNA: TGTGCCAGCAGCTTGCGGGGAACCACAGATACGCAGTATTTT.

CDR3 amino acids: CASSFGTSSRNTIYF. The CDR3 DNA sequence: TGTGCCAGTAGTTTCGGGACATCATCAAGAAACACCATATATTTT. The chain uses TRBV19 and TRBJ1-3; perhaps TRBD1 as D (6 bases). CDR3 size: 15 residues. CDR1 LNHDA and CDR2 SQIVND come from the germline V gene (reference sequence). V lost 5 bases, J lost 5 bases, and 16 bases lay in between.

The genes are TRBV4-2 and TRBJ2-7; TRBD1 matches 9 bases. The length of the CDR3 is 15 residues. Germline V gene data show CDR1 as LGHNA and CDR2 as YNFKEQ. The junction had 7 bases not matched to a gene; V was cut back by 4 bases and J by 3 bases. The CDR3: CASSPTGTGLYEQYF. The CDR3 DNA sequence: TGTGCCAGCAGCCCTACTGGGACAGGGCTCTACGAGCAGTACTTC.

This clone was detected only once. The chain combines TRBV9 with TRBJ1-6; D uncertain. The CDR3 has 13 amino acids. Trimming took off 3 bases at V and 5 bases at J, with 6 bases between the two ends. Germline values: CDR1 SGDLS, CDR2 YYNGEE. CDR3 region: CASSAQNNSPLHF. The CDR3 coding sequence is TGTGCCAGCAGCGCACAGAATAATTCACCCCTCCACTTT.